These 14 T cell receptor beta chains came from one sample sequenced in a study of CD8+ T cells in alopecia areata. Treatment given: oral pan-JAK inhibitor, 5-10 mg twice daily. In each case, RNA was isolated and then reverse transcribed into cDNA as the sequencing template. Measured with immunoSEQ multiplex PCR; TCRdb has only the in-frame clones, and not every one. This table holds approximately 180,000 clones, roughly 50% found once. The sequencing here drew on CD4+ T cells sorted from blood, taken at approximately week 56, from a patient treated with tofacitinib. The receptors were gathered from a human donor with alopecia areata.

The chain carries TRBV30 and TRBJ2-7, with D unresolved. V lost 0 bases, J lost 2 bases, and 11 bases lay in between. The germline CDR1 and CDR2 sequences are GTSNPN and SVGIG (reference sequence). The CDR3 is 14 amino acids. This CDR3 reads CAWSVSQYAYEQYF. Written as DNA, the CDR3 is TGTGCCTGGAGTGTCTCACAGTACGCCTACGAGCAGTACTTC.

The J gene is TRBJ2-2, the V gene TRBV29-1, with D perhaps being TRBD1 or TRBD2 (5 bases each). Germline assignment: CDR1 SQVTM and CDR2 ANQGSEA. V lost 5 bases and J lost 7, with 8 bases in between. This CDR3 has 11 residues. CDR3 sequence reads: CSVFGGGELFF. CDR3 DNA sequence: TGCAGCGTTTTTGGGGGCGGGGAGCTGTTTTTT.

The rearrangement uses TRBV5-1 and TRBJ2-1; D is possibly TRBD1 (6 bases). The CDR3 runs 15 residues. Germline assignment: CDR1 SGHRS and CDR2 YFSETQ. V dropped 4 bases and J dropped 0 bases, with 11 bases sitting between them. CDR3 in amino acids: CASSARQDSYNEQFF. The DNA of the CDR3 is TGCGCCAGCAGCGCACGACAGGACTCCTACAATGAGCAGTTCTTC. The whole variable domain, remainder taken from reference TRBV5-1 and TRBJ2-1, is KAGVTQTPRYLIKTRGQQVTLSCSPISGHRSVSWYQQTPGQGLQFLFEYFSETQRNKGNFPGRFSGRQFSNSRSEMNVSTLELGDSALYLCASSARQDSYNEQFFGPGTRLTVL.

The rearrangement links TRBV9 to TRBJ2-3; D is perhaps TRBD1 (7 bases). This CDR3 contains 16 residues. The V end was cut by 3 bases, the J end by 1 base, with 15 bases between. The germline gives CDR1 SGDLS, CDR2 YYNGEE. The CDR3 loop reads CASSAGGTLGTDTQYF. The CDR3 DNA reads TGTGCCAGCAGCGCAGGGGGGACCCTCGGCACAGATACGCAGTATTTT.

The V call is TRBV6-5, the J call TRBJ2-6; weak D call: TRBD2 (5 bases). From germline, CDR1 is MNHEY and CDR2 SVGAGI. This CDR3 contains 16 residues. The V end was cut by 0 bases, the J end by 4 bases, with 10 bases between. The CDR3 DNA reads as TGTGCCAGCAGTTACTCGCCCGGGGTCGGGGCCAACGTCCTGACTTTC. Amino acid sequence: CASSYSPGVGANVLTF.

V and J are TRBV6-6 and TRBJ2-7; 9 nucleotides line up with TRBD1. Per the germline V gene, CDR1 is MNHNY and CDR2 is SVGAGI (reference sequence). J lost 3 bases, V lost 6 bases, and 3 bases had no gene match. CDR3 length: 13 residues. The CDR3 sequence is CASRTGGNYEQYF. Here the CDR3 DNA reads TGTGCCAGCAGGACAGGGGGGAACTACGAGCAGTACTTC.

This clone has a handful of counts. This chain connects TRBV10-3 to TRBJ2-5, with D possibly matching TRBD1 (6 bases). Per the germline V gene, CDR1 is ENHRY and CDR2 is SYGVKD. Trimming took off 0 bases at V and 3 bases at J, with 8 bases between the two ends. The CDR3 is 14 amino acids. The chain's CDR3 is CAISESQGKETQYF. CDR3 DNA: TGTGCCATCAGTGAGTCCCAGGGGAAAGAGACCCAGTACTTC.

This clone was picked up one time. V is TRBV30 and J is TRBJ1-1; D gene ambiguous. The CDR3 is made up of 13 amino acids. Germline V gene data show CDR1 as GTSNPN and CDR2 as SVGIG (reference sequence). Trimming shortened V by 3 bases and J by 1 base, and 9 bases separated the two germline ends. CDR3 sequence (DNA): TGTGCCTGGAGGAGGCAGACGAACACTGAAGCTTTCTTT. The encoded protein is CAWRRQTNTEAFF.

The chain carries TRBV10-3 and TRBJ2-5, with 9 bases aligning to TRBD1. The trim removed 10 bases at V and 2 bases at J, leaving 5 bases unmatched. This CDR3 comprises 13 residues. Germline V gives CDR1 ENHRY, CDR2 SYGVKD. DNA of the CDR3: TGTGCCACCGGACAGGGGCCACAAGAGACCCAGTACTTC. This encodes CATGQGPQETQYF.

This clone has just a few counts. This sequence joins TRBV5-1 and TRBJ2-1; D might be TRBD1 (5 bases). Germline V gene lookup returns CDR1 SGHRS and CDR2 YFSETQ. This CDR3 region has 13 residues. Deletions cut 0 bases from V and 10 bases from J, with 11 bases between. CDR3 amino acids: CASSLGAKGEQFF. The CDR3 nucleotides are TGCGCCAGCAGCTTGGGGGCCAAGGGGGAGCAGTTCTTC.

The rearrangement joins TRBV11-2 to TRBJ2-6, with D perhaps being TRBD1 or TRBD2 (6 bases each). Per germline, CDR1 SGHAT and CDR2 FQNNGV. V lost 5 bases, J lost 12 bases, and 14 bases lay in between. This CDR3 region has 13 residues. DNA of the CDR3: TGTGCCAGCAGCGGAGGGACAAAAGGCGTCCTGACTTTC. Translating it yields CASSGGTKGVLTF.

The DNA of the CDR3 is TGTGCCAGCAGCTTAACTGGGCTAGCGGGGGGTCGAGATACGCAGTATTTT. This encodes CASSLTGLAGGRDTQYF. This rearrangement joins TRBV7-6 to TRBJ2-3; 11 bases line up with TRBD2. CDR1 SGHVS and CDR2 FNYEAQ come from the germline V gene. The CDR3 totals 17 residues. V lost 2 bases, J lost 5 bases, and 9 bases stayed unmatched.

This clone has just a few counts. The chain uses TRBV5-4 and TRBJ1-6, with a tentative D call TRBD1 (5 bases). Between the trimmed V and J ends, which lost 1 base and 7 bases, there was a span of 12 bases. This CDR3 spans 15 amino acids. The germline gives CDR1 SGHNT, CDR2 YYREEE (reference sequence). The CDR3 DNA is TGTGCCAGCAGCTTGCAGGGTGCGCAAAATTCACCCCTCCACTTT. Residues: CASSLQGAQNSPLHF.

The V gene is TRBV2, the J gene TRBJ2-2; the D is unclear. V was clipped by 9 bases and J by 5 bases, with 13 bases between them. CDR1 and CDR2 (germline): SNHLY, FYNNEI. This CDR3 comprises 13 residues. CDR3 residues: CASGPQRTGELFF. The CDR3 region has the DNA TGTGCCAGTGGACCCCAGAGGACCGGGGAGCTGTTTTTT. Supplemented by reference TRBV2 and TRBJ2-2, the full variable domain reads EPEVTQTPSHQVTQMGQEVILRCVPISNHLYFYWYRQILGQKVEFLVSFYNNEISEKSEIFDDQFSVERPDGSNFTLKIRSTKLEDSAMYFCASGPQRTGELFFGEGSRLTVL.